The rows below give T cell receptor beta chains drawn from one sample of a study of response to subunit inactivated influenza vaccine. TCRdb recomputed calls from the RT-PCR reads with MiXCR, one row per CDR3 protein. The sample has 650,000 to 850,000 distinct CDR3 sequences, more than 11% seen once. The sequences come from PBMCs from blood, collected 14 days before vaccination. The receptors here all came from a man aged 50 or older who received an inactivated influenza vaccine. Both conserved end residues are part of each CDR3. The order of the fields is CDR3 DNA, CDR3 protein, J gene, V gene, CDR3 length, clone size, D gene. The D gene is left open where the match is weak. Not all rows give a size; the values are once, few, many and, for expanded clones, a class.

CDR3nt: TGCAGCGAAAACCTGACTAGGACGAACACCGGGGAGCTGTTTTTT; CDR3aa: CSENLTRTNTGELFF; j_gene: TRBJ2-2; v_gene: TRBV29-1; len: 15; abundance: few; d_gene: .
CDR3nt: TGTGCCAGCAGAAGTGGGGCAGGGCGTAGCTCCTACAATGAGCAGTTCTTC; CDR3aa: CASRSGAGRSSYNEQFF; j_gene: TRBJ2-1; v_gene: TRBV7-9; len: 17; abundance: .; d_gene: .
CDR3nt: TGTGCCAGCAGCATGACAGAGGGCTATGGCTACACCTTC; CDR3aa: CASSMTEGYGYTF; j_gene: TRBJ1-2; v_gene: TRBV7-9; len: 13; abundance: few; d_gene: .
CDR3nt: TGTGCCACCAGTGATGGGGTTGGCACTGAAGCTTTCTTT; CDR3aa: CATSDGVGTEAFF; j_gene: TRBJ1-1; v_gene: TRBV24-1; len: 13; abundance: few; d_gene: .
CDR3nt: TGCAGTGTACGACAAGGGGGTTTCGCAGATACGCAGTATTTT; CDR3aa: CSVRQGGFADTQYF; j_gene: TRBJ2-3; v_gene: TRBV20-1; len: 14; abundance: many; d_gene: .
CDR3nt: TGTGCCAGCAGTCTCCGACGGGGACATAGCAATCAGCCCCAGCATTTT; CDR3aa: CASSLRRGHSNQPQHF; j_gene: TRBJ1-5; v_gene: TRBV6-2/TRBV6-3; len: 16; abundance: .; d_gene: .
CDR3nt: TGTGCCAGCAGCGTAGCTGAGGATGCAGATACGCAGTATTTT; CDR3aa: CASSVAEDADTQYF; j_gene: TRBJ2-3; v_gene: TRBV9; len: 14; abundance: .; d_gene: .
CDR3nt: TGCAGTGCTAGAGGTAGCGACGGGGCACCTTACGAGCAGTACTTC; CDR3aa: CSARGSDGAPYEQYF; j_gene: TRBJ2-7; v_gene: TRBV20-1; len: 15; abundance: .; d_gene: .
CDR3nt: TGCAGTGCTAGAGGGTTCGCGTTAGGGGACGAGCAGTACTTC; CDR3aa: CSARGFALGDEQYF; j_gene: TRBJ2-7; v_gene: TRBV20-1; len: 14; abundance: .; d_gene: .
CDR3nt: TGTGCCAGCAGGGAAACTAGCGCGGGTGAGCAGTTCTTC; CDR3aa: CASRETSAGEQFF; j_gene: TRBJ2-1; v_gene: TRBV5-5; len: 13; abundance: .; d_gene: TRBD2
CDR3nt: TGCAGCGTTGTCCAGGGGGCGGACCATGGCTACACCTTC; CDR3aa: CSVVQGADHGYTF; j_gene: TRBJ1-2; v_gene: TRBV29-1; len: 13; abundance: .; d_gene: TRBD1
CDR3nt: TGTGCCAGCAGCCAAATAGATGAGCAGTTCTTC; CDR3aa: CASSQIDEQFF; j_gene: TRBJ2-1; v_gene: TRBV3-1; len: 11; abundance: many; d_gene: .
CDR3nt: TGCGCCAGCAGCTTGGTGTATACGCGACAGCCCTACGAGCAGTACTTC; CDR3aa: CASSLVYTRQPYEQYF; j_gene: TRBJ2-7; v_gene: TRBV5-1; len: 16; abundance: .; d_gene: .
CDR3nt: TGCAGTGCTAGGCATTCCGGGACTAGCAGCCTCCTAGCCAAAAACATTCAGTACTTC; CDR3aa: CSARHSGTSSLLAKNIQYF; j_gene: TRBJ2-4; v_gene: TRBV20-1; len: 19; abundance: .; d_gene: TRBD2
CDR3nt: TGCAGTGCCGCTGAAGTGGGACAACACATTCAGTACTTC; CDR3aa: CSAAEVGQHIQYF; j_gene: TRBJ2-4; v_gene: TRBV20-1; len: 13; abundance: few; d_gene: .
CDR3nt: TGTGCCAGCAGCTTAGTAGATGCCGGGTGGGAGACCCAGTACTTC; CDR3aa: CASSLVDAGWETQYF; j_gene: TRBJ2-5; v_gene: TRBV7-9; len: 15; abundance: .; d_gene: .
CDR3nt: TGTGCCAGCAATCCCGGACTAGCGGGCCACATTAGCTCCTACAATGAGCAGTTCTTC; CDR3aa: CASNPGLAGHISSYNEQFF; j_gene: TRBJ2-1; v_gene: TRBV12-3/TRBV12-4; len: 19; abundance: .; d_gene: TRBD2
CDR3nt: TGTGCCAGCAGTTTGCGTGGGTACGAGCAGTACTTC; CDR3aa: CASSLRGYEQYF; j_gene: TRBJ2-7; v_gene: TRBV12-3/TRBV12-4; len: 12; abundance: many; d_gene: .
CDR3nt: TGCAGCGTTGCCCCGCATGAGACCCAGTACTTC; CDR3aa: CSVAPHETQYF; j_gene: TRBJ2-5; v_gene: TRBV29-1; len: 11; abundance: few; d_gene: .
CDR3nt: TGTGCCAGCAGCGTAGCTGGGACTACAACCTCCCAGACCCAGTACTTC; CDR3aa: CASSVAGTTTSQTQYF; j_gene: TRBJ2-5; v_gene: TRBV9; len: 16; abundance: few; d_gene: TRBD2
CDR3nt: TGTGCCAGCAGTTCTAGCGTGGTTGAGCAGTTCTTC; CDR3aa: CASSSSVVEQFF; j_gene: TRBJ2-1; v_gene: TRBV28; len: 12; abundance: few; d_gene: .
CDR3nt: TGCAGCGTTGATCCCTCTGGGGCCAACGTCCTGACTTTC; CDR3aa: CSVDPSGANVLTF; j_gene: TRBJ2-6; v_gene: TRBV29-1; len: 13; abundance: .; d_gene: .
CDR3nt: TGCGCCAGCAGCTTGCGGACAGGGGCCACAGATACGCAGTATTTT; CDR3aa: CASSLRTGATDTQYF; j_gene: TRBJ2-3; v_gene: TRBV5-1; len: 15; abundance: few; d_gene: TRBD1
CDR3nt: TGCGCCAGCAGCCAACTAGCGGTCAGCACAGATACGCAGTATTTT; CDR3aa: CASSQLAVSTDTQYF; j_gene: TRBJ2-3; v_gene: TRBV4-3; len: 15; abundance: few; d_gene: TRBD2
CDR3nt: TGCAGTGCTGCCCCGGGAGCCTCCTACGAGCAGTACTTC; CDR3aa: CSAAPGASYEQYF; j_gene: TRBJ2-7; v_gene: TRBV20-1; len: 13; abundance: .; d_gene: .
CDR3nt: TGCAGCGCCCGGACCGGTAATGAAAAACTGTTTTTT; CDR3aa: CSARTGNEKLFF; j_gene: TRBJ1-4; v_gene: TRBV29-1; len: 12; abundance: many; d_gene: .
CDR3nt: TGTGCCAGCAGTTTAGGGCTCGGTGGCTACACCTTC; CDR3aa: CASSLGLGGYTF; j_gene: TRBJ1-2; v_gene: TRBV12-3/TRBV12-4; len: 12; abundance: many; d_gene: .
CDR3nt: TGTGCCAGCAGCCAAGGTGCGGGCGGAATCCTCTCCTACGAGCAGTACTTC; CDR3aa: CASSQGAGGILSYEQYF; j_gene: TRBJ2-7; v_gene: TRBV4-2; len: 17; abundance: few; d_gene: .
CDR3nt: TGCGCCAGCAGCACGGGACAGGGAAGATTGAATAAGCAGTTCTTC; CDR3aa: CASSTGQGRLNKQFF; j_gene: TRBJ2-1; v_gene: TRBV5-1; len: 15; abundance: .; d_gene: TRBD1
CDR3nt: TGCGCCAGCAGCGTCGCAGGGATAGGAGAGACCCAGTACTTC; CDR3aa: CASSVAGIGETQYF; j_gene: TRBJ2-5; v_gene: TRBV5-1; len: 14; abundance: .; d_gene: .
CDR3nt: TGCAGTGCTAGACCGGGTGCTAATGAAAAACTGTTTTTT; CDR3aa: CSARPGANEKLFF; j_gene: TRBJ1-4; v_gene: TRBV20-1; len: 13; abundance: once; d_gene: .
CDR3nt: TGTGCCATCCTAGAGGGGGCCGACGAGCAGTACTTC; CDR3aa: CAILEGADEQYF; j_gene: TRBJ2-7; v_gene: TRBV6-1; len: 12; abundance: few; d_gene: TRBD1
CDR3nt: TGTGCCACCAGCAGAGAACCAGGGTCCCCCACAGATACGCAGTATTTT; CDR3aa: CATSREPGSPTDTQYF; j_gene: TRBJ2-3; v_gene: TRBV15; len: 16; abundance: .; d_gene: .
CDR3nt: TGTGCCACCCGACAGGGAGTCTACAATGAGCAGTTCTTC; CDR3aa: CATRQGVYNEQFF; j_gene: TRBJ2-1; v_gene: TRBV10-3; len: 13; abundance: few; d_gene: TRBD1
CDR3nt: TGCAGTGCTAGAGAAGCGGGAGGGCCAACCCGGACGCAGACCGGGGAGCTGTTTTTT; CDR3aa: CSAREAGGPTRTQTGELFF; j_gene: TRBJ2-2; v_gene: TRBV20-1; len: 19; abundance: .; d_gene: TRBD2